The subject of this entry is one T cell receptor (beta chain). The record originates from a study of blood T cell repertoires in COVID-19. Across the study: Nucleic acid was either cDNA or gDNA, and it came from T cells, B-cell-depleted T cells, or PBMCs.

In the study's own analysis: Estimation of nucleated cell counts relied on the amplification of reference gene primers. TCRdb's table, derived via immunoSEQ multiplex PCR, lists solely in-frame clones and lacks some. That table gives V, J and clone size, and the DNA gave D and trimming. The repertoire includes 50,000 to 70,000 clones, approximately 70% of them detected once, and about half sits in the top ten. V dropped 2 bases and J dropped 5 bases, with 10 bases sitting between them. The CDR3 runs to 13 residues. Germline-derived CDR1 and CDR2 are SNHLY and FYNNEI. Participants were aged roughly 18 to 90 years, lived in roughly 23 US areas, and enrolled virtually. It was within 2 weeks before study entry that exposed participants met a COVID-19 case.

The sequencing input was PBMCs or T cells enriched from blood (not recorded which). The sequence derives from a woman aged 55-70 years who had been exposed to COVID-19. The rearrangement links TRBV2 to TRBJ2-7; no clear D. Here the CDR3 DNA reads TGTGCCAGCAGTGAATTCGTATCTAACGAGCAGTACTTC. It specifies CASSEFVSNEQYF.